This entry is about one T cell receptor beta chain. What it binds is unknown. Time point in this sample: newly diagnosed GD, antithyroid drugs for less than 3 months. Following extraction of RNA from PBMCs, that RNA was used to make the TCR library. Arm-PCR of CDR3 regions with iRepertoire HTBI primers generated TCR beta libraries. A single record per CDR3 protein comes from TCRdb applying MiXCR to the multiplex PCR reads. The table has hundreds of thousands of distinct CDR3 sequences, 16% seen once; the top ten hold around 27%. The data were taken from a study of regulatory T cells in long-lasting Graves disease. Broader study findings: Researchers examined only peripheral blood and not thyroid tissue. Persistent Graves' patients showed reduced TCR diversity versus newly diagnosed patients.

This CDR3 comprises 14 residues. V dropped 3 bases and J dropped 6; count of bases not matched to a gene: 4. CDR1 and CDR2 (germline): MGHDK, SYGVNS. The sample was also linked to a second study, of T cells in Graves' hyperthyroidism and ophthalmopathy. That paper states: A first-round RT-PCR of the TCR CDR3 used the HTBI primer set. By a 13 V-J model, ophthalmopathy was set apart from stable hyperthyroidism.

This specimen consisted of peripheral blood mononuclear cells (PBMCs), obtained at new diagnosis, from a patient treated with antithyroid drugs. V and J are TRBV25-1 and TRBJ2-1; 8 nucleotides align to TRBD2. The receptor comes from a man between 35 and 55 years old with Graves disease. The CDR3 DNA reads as TGTGCCAGCAGTGACTCGGGGGGGCCCAATGAGCAGTTCTTC. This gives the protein CASSDSGGPNEQFF.